This TCR beta chain was captured in a study of CD8 T cell repertoires and HIV-1 epitope variants. CDR3 size: 14 residues. Germline V lookup: CDR1 SGHTA, CDR2 FQGNSA. The V gene lost 1 base and the J gene lost 2 bases, with 8 bases spanning the gap. Sequenced by immunoSEQ multiplex PCR; TCRdb stores in-frame clones only, minus some. The repertoire has roughly 100,000 clones, roughly 77% of them found once; the top ten carry under 30%. The chain combines TRBV7-2 with TRBJ1-2; D is unresolved. The sequencing input was uncultured baseline CD8+ T cells from peripheral blood mononuclear cells (PBMCs). This sequence originates from a male donor with HIV. This chain's CDR3 is CASSLDPGNYGYTF. CDR3 coding DNA: TGTGCCAGCAGCTTAGACCCGGGAAACTATGGCTACACCTTC.